Below, 23 T cell receptor beta chains from the same sample are listed, as sequenced in a study of graft-versus-host responses after intestinal transplantation (dated by TCRdb to the early 2020s). These receptors' antigens are unknown. Libraries were constructed by the immunoSEQ multiplex PCR assay. In its TCRdb copy, this immuneACCESS table keeps in-frame sequences only and misses some clones. Where compared with another copy, unresolved V genes explain less than half of these, and the others have no known cause. Recorded for this sample are under 150,000 clones; 90% of them occurred a single time. The ten biggest clones cover around 0.2% of the sample. The time point tag for this specimen amounts to: cells obtained before transplantation from donor or recipient. Sequenced material: unstimulated CD4+ T cells sorted from spleen or lymph node cells, taken before intestinal transplant. Source of these receptors: a human donor who received an intestinal transplant.

The V and J genes are TRBV6-6 and TRBJ1-1; 9 nucleotides match TRBD1. This CDR3 is built from 16 residues. Germline trimming cut 5 bases from V and 0 bases from J; bases unmatched to any gene: 7. Germline CDR1 reads MNHNY; CDR2 reads SVGAGI (reference sequence). CDR3 nucleotide sequence: TGTGCCAGCAGTCACACCAGGACAGGGGTGAACACTGAAGCTTTCTTT. Its translation is CASSHTRTGVNTEAFF.

In this sample, this clone turned up once. The chain recombines TRBV28 with TRBJ2-7; 11 bases are shared with TRBD2. CDR1 is MDHEN and CDR2 is SYDVKM in the germline V gene. Germline trimming cut 2 bases from V and 4 bases from J; bases unmatched to any gene: 7. The CDR3 covers 16 residues. The CDR3 DNA is TGTGCCAGCAGTTTAGGGGGGACTAGCGGTCCTTACGAGCAGTACTTC. The encoded protein is CASSLGGTSGPYEQYF. The full variable domain, completed using reference TRBV28 and TRBJ2-7, is DVKVTQSSRYLVKRTGEKVFLECVQDMDHENMFWYRQDPGLGLRLIYFSYDVKMKEKGDIPEGYSVSREKKERFSLILESASTNQTSMYLCASSLGGTSGPYEQYFGPGTRLTVT.

This clone has a handful of counts. J is TRBJ1-2 and V is TRBV2; D not resolved. The V end was cut by 3 bases, the J end by 7 bases, with 6 bases between. Per germline, CDR1 SNHLY and CDR2 FYNNEI. The CDR3 extends over 11 amino acids. CDR3 region: CASSERAGYTF. The CDR3 bases are TGTGCCAGCAGTGAGAGGGCTGGCTACACCTTC.

The rearrangement joins TRBV5-1 to TRBJ1-4; 10 positions match TRBD1. The germline CDR1 and CDR2 sequences are SGHRS and YFSETQ. With 0 bases clipped from V and 11 bases from J, the junction kept 4 bases outside the gene matches. This CDR3 comprises 14 residues. The CDR3 nucleotides read TGCGCCAGCAGCTTGGAGGGGACAGGGGAGAAACTGTTTTTT. Its protein product is CASSLEGTGEKLFF.

DNA of the CDR3: TGTGCCAGCAGCGCTCCTGGGACAGGGGCGCTGCACTATGGCTACACCTTC. Protein product: CASSAPGTGALHYGYTF. The rearrangement links TRBV2 to TRBJ1-2, with 10 bases lining up with TRBD1. Unmatched junction bases numbered 13, after V lost 6 bases and J lost 3 bases. The CDR3 runs 17 residues. Germline V gene sequence: CDR1 SNHLY, CDR2 FYNNEI.

V is TRBV19 and J is TRBJ2-5; D unresolved. This CDR3 is 13 amino acids long. Trimming removed 3 bases from V and 5 bases from J, with 10 bases in between. Per the germline V gene, CDR1 is LNHDA and CDR2 is SQIVND (reference sequence). For the CDR3, the DNA is TGTGCCAGTAGTATTGAGCTCGGGGAGACCCAGTACTTC. Translating gives CASSIELGETQYF. The whole variable domain, remainder taken from reference TRBV19 and TRBJ2-5, is DGGITQSPKYLFRKEGQNVTLSCEQNLNHDAMYWYRQDPGQGLRLIYYSQIVNDFQKGDIAEGYSVSREKKESFPLTVTSAQKNPTAFYLCASSIELGETQYFGPGTRLLVL.

The rearrangement links TRBV2 to TRBJ2-7; maybe TRBD2 (5 bases). CDR1 is SNHLY, CDR2 FYNNEI, per germline. The CDR3 sequence is 12 residues long. V was pared by 5 bases and J by 3 bases, with 8 bases between. The CDR3 reads CASSYTSYEQYF. For the CDR3, the DNA is TGTGCCAGCAGTTACACTAGCTACGAGCAGTACTTC. The variable domain in full, with the rest retrieved from reference TRBV2 and TRBJ2-7, is EPEVTQTPSHQVTQMGQEVILRCVPISNHLYFYWYRQILGQKVEFLVSFYNNEISEKSEIFDDQFSVERPDGSNFTLKIRSTKLEDSAMYFCASSYTSYEQYFGPGTRLTVT.

The rearrangement uses TRBV30 and TRBJ2-1, with TRBD1 matching 8 bases. CDR3 length: 15 residues. Losses at the gene ends were 0 bases for V and 5 bases for J; bases not matched to a gene: 6. Germline CDR1 and CDR2: GTSNPN and SVGIG (reference sequence). The CDR3 DNA follows: TGTGCCTGGAGTGTGAACAGGGGGATCCACAATGAGCAGTTCTTC. This gives the protein CAWSVNRGIHNEQFF.

There are a few counts of this clone. This chain links TRBV2 with TRBJ1-2; TRBD1 agrees at 8 bases. With V trimmed by 11 bases and J by 5 bases, 7 bases remained unmatched. The CDR3 runs to 12 residues. Germline V gene sequence: CDR1 SNHLY, CDR2 FYNNEI. CDR3 DNA: TGTGCCGGTGACAGGGGCGGTTATGGCTACACCTTC. It specifies CAGDRGGYGYTF.

The chain links TRBV5-1 to TRBJ2-1, with 10 bases lining up with TRBD2. The CDR3 is made up of 16 amino acids. Germline-derived CDR1 and CDR2 are SGHRS and YFSETQ. V lost 1 base and J lost 6; bases outside the gene matches: 7. CDR3 sequence reads: CASSLTAGGQFNEQFF. As DNA, the CDR3 is TGCGCCAGCAGCTTGACAGCGGGAGGGCAGTTCAATGAGCAGTTCTTC. The whole variable domain, filled in from reference TRBV5-1 and TRBJ2-1, reads KAGVTQTPRYLIKTRGQQVTLSCSPISGHRSVSWYQQTPGQGLQFLFEYFSETQRNKGNFPGRFSGRQFSNSRSEMNVSTLELGDSALYLCASSLTAGGQFNEQFFGPGTRLTVL.

The rearrangement links TRBV12-5 to TRBJ1-1; 9 bases agree with TRBD1. Per the germline V gene, CDR1 is LGHNT and CDR2 is FRNRAP. Trimming cost V 0 bases and J 6 bases; bases outside gene matches: 5. The CDR3 spans 15 residues. As DNA, the CDR3 is TGTGCTAGTGGTTTGGTTCAAACAGGGGGCCCTGAAGCTTTCTTT. Encoded protein: CASGLVQTGGPEAFF.

This clone has more than one count but fewer than ten. This chain links TRBV4-1 with TRBJ2-7, with 10 positions matching TRBD2. V shed 4 bases and J 4 bases; nucleotides not matched to a gene: 1. Germline values: CDR1 MGHRA, CDR2 YSYEKL. CDR3 length equals 13 residues. The CDR3 nucleotides read TGCGCCAGCAGCCTGACTAGCGGGTACGAGCAGTACTTC. Translating it yields CASSLTSGYEQYF.

This clone has a single count. The rearrangement joins TRBV18 to TRBJ2-5, with D maybe TRBD1 (6 bases). The germline V gene encodes CDR1 KGHSH and CDR2 LQKENI. CDR3 length: 14 amino acids. Deletions cut 4 bases from V and 1 base from J, with 10 bases between. The CDR3 loop is CASSQGVGQETQYF. DNA of the CDR3: TGTGCCAGCTCACAGGGGGTCGGCCAAGAGACCCAGTACTTC. Full variable domain (rest looked up from reference TRBV18 and TRBJ2-5): NAGVMQNPRHLVRRRGQEARLRCSPMKGHSHVYWYRQLPEEGLKFMVYLQKENIIDESGMPKERFSAEFPKEGPSILRIQQVVRGDSAAYFCASSQGVGQETQYFGPGTRLLVL.

The CDR3 region is CASSSPGQGNYGYTF. CDR3 nucleotide sequence: TGTGCCAGTAGCTCCCCGGGACAGGGGAACTATGGCTACACCTTC. This chain connects TRBV19 to TRBJ1-2; TRBD1 matches at 10 bases. Trimming took 6 bases from V and 2 from J; bases not matched to a gene: 6. The CDR3 runs 15 residues. Germline-derived CDR1 and CDR2 are LNHDA and SQIVND (reference sequence).

For this clone: Within the sample, other DNA sequences also encode this same CDR3. The chain employs TRBV6-5 and TRBJ1-1; D call uncertain. This CDR3 region has 15 residues. Trimming pared 1 base from V and 7 bases from J, leaving 16 bases between. Germline V lookup: CDR1 MNHEY, CDR2 SVGAGI. In DNA form, the CDR3 reads TGTGCCAGCAGTTACTTCCTGCAGGATCCCCTTGAAGCTTTCTTT. Its protein product is CASSYFLQDPLEAFF.

This clone appeared a few times. This rearrangement joins TRBV6-1 to TRBJ2-7; a possible D gene is TRBD2 (6 bases). V was cut by 8 bases and J by 2 bases, with 16 bases left in between. CDR3 size: 14 residues. Germline V lookup: CDR1 MNHNS, CDR2 SASEGT. The CDR3 DNA reads TGTGCCAGCGCGCCCCAGGCGGGGCCCTACGAGCAGTACTTC. Its protein product is CASAPQAGPYEQYF.

This chain links TRBV30 with TRBJ1-1; D is possibly TRBD1 (6 bases). The CDR3 extends over 12 amino acids. From germline, CDR1 is GTSNPN and CDR2 SVGIG (reference sequence). V was pared by 5 bases and J by 2 bases, with 9 bases between. In DNA, the CDR3 is TGTGCCTGGGGCAGGGGAAACACTGAAGCTTTCTTT. This gives the protein CAWGRGNTEAFF.

The CDR3 DNA reads TGTGCCAGTAGTGCGGACAGGGTGAACACTGAAGCTTTCTTT. As protein: CASSADRVNTEAFF. This sequence joins TRBV19 and TRBJ1-1, with TRBD1 identical over 8 bases. The CDR3 has 14 amino acids. With V trimmed by 5 bases and J by 0 bases, 2 bases remained unmatched. Germline lookup yields CDR1 LNHDA and CDR2 SQIVND (reference sequence).

The V call is TRBV18, the J call TRBJ2-7; TRBD2 is a possible D gene (5 bases). The CDR3 consists of 13 residues. Per germline, CDR1 KGHSH and CDR2 LQKENI. Trimming removed 0 bases from V and 7 bases from J, with 10 bases in between. The CDR3 region has the DNA TGTGCCAGCTCACCACCGGGGAGCATTGAGCAGTACTTC. Protein sequence: CASSPPGSIEQYF.

The V gene is TRBV2, the J gene TRBJ1-1; D remains unclear. The CDR3 covers 14 residues. Germline CDR1 reads SNHLY; CDR2 reads FYNNEI. V lost 2 bases, J lost 1 base, and 8 bases lay in between. Here the CDR3 DNA reads TGTGCCAGCAGTGAAAGAGTTAGGAACACTGAAGCTTTCTTT. Translating it yields CASSERVRNTEAFF.

The chain employs TRBV2 and TRBJ1-2; tentatively, D is TRBD1 (5 bases). Trimming took off 8 bases at V and 2 bases at J, with 15 bases between the two ends. CDR1 and CDR2 from the germline V gene are SNHLY and FYNNEI. CDR3 size: 14 residues. In DNA, the CDR3 is TGTGCCAGCCTGACAGTCCTTATCAACTATGGCTACACCTTC. Its translation is CASLTVLINYGYTF.

This chain links TRBV6-5 with TRBJ2-2; D possibly corresponds to TRBD2 (5 bases). Germline lookup yields CDR1 MNHEY and CDR2 SVGAGI. V lost 1 base to trimming and J lost 5 bases, with 11 bases between them. The CDR3 has 15 amino acids. The CDR3: CASSYFTGITGELFF. The CDR3 DNA follows: TGTGCCAGCAGTTACTTTACGGGGATAACCGGGGAGCTGTTTTTT.

The chain joins TRBV6-1 to TRBJ2-2; 8 bases fit TRBD2. Per germline, CDR1 MNHNS and CDR2 SASEGT. V lost 5 bases and J lost 6; bases outside the gene matches: 8. This CDR3 comprises 15 residues. This CDR3 reads CASSPGGAGSGELFF. DNA for the CDR3: TGTGCCAGCAGTCCCGGGGGGGCGGGGTCCGGGGAGCTGTTTTTT.